The 23 T cell receptor beta chains reported below all come from one sample, sequenced in a study of cytomegalovirus exposure and HLA in healthy donors. This PCR relied on a set of 60 Vbeta primers and 13 Jbeta primers. Profiling relied on immunoSEQ multiplex PCR, and the TCRdb table lists in-frame clones only, not all of them. This sample carries 140,000 to 150,000 clones, around three quarters of them seen once, and the ten largest clones take 2.4%. Sequenced input: PBMCs. These receptors were collected from a young woman in good health and CMV-seropositive.

V is TRBV28 and J is TRBJ1-1; 11 bases fit TRBD1. The V and J ends lost 10 bases and 3 bases, in that order; junction bases with no gene match: 7. The germline CDR1 and CDR2 sequences are MDHEN and SYDVKM. The CDR3 has 14 residues. CDR3 residues: CATRTGGGDTEAFF. The CDR3, as DNA: TGTGCCACCCGGACAGGGGGCGGTGACACTGAAGCTTTCTTT.

The genes are TRBV6-1 and TRBJ2-3; 10 nucleotides agree with TRBD1. Germline values: CDR1 MNHNS, CDR2 SASEGT. The V and J ends lost 3 bases and 5 bases, in that order; junction bases with no gene match: 5. The CDR3 consists of 15 residues. In DNA, the CDR3 is TGTGCCAGCAGTGATAGGACAGGGGGAGGAGATACGCAGTATTTT. As protein: CASSDRTGGGDTQYF.

The rearrangement uses TRBV6-1 and TRBJ1-6; no definite D call. The CDR3 contains 12 residues. V lost 7 bases to trimming and J lost 10 bases, with 11 bases between them. The germline gives CDR1 MNHNS, CDR2 SASEGT. CDR3 sequence (DNA): TGTGCCAGCACTAGTTTTAAATCACCCCTCCACTTT. This translates into CASTSFKSPLHF.

The J gene is TRBJ2-2, the V gene TRBV4-1; D unclear. Germline values: CDR1 MGHRA, CDR2 YSYEKL. This CDR3 contains 16 residues. Deletions cut 2 bases from V and 2 bases from J, with 12 bases between. CDR3 in amino acids: CASSQHSGANTGELFF. The CDR3 DNA follows: TGCGCCAGCAGCCAACATTCAGGTGCCAACACCGGGGAGCTGTTTTTT.

The chain combines TRBV27 with TRBJ2-2; TRBD1 is a possible D gene (6 bases). Germline CDR1 and CDR2: MNHEY and SMNVEV (reference sequence). This CDR3 has 16 residues. V gave up 1 base and J gave up 4 bases, with 13 bases separating them. The CDR3 region is CASSLWQGSSTGELFF. CDR3 nucleotides: TGTGCCAGCAGTTTATGGCAGGGGTCCTCCACCGGGGAGCTGTTTTTT.

This chain joins TRBV11-2 and TRBJ2-2; unclear D gene. The CDR3 consists of 15 residues. CDR1 is SGHAT, CDR2 FQNNGV, per germline. The germline V and J ends were trimmed by 2 bases and 0 bases, with 7 bases remaining between them. This chain's CDR3 is CASSLTASNTGELFF. The CDR3 nucleotides are TGTGCCAGCAGCTTAACAGCCTCGAACACCGGGGAGCTGTTTTTT. Based on the CDR3 plus reference TRBV11-2 and TRBJ2-2, the full variable domain is EAGVAQSPRYKIIEKRQSVAFWCNPISGHATLYWYQQILGQGPKLLIQFQNNGVVDDSQLPKDRFSAERLKGVDSTLKIQPAKLEDSAVYLCASSLTASNTGELFFGEGSRLTVL.

The chain has TRBV5-1 and TRBJ1-6; weak D call: TRBD1 (5 bases). Trimming pared 2 bases from V and 10 bases from J, leaving 19 bases between. This CDR3 spans 16 amino acids. CDR1 is SGHRS and CDR2 is YFSETQ in the germline V gene. The CDR3 sequence: CASSFSPGTLRSPLHF. The CDR3 DNA reads TGCGCCAGCAGCTTTTCTCCGGGGACTTTGAGATCACCCCTCCACTTT. The full variable domain, its missing parts supplied by reference TRBV5-1 and TRBJ1-6, is KAGVTQTPRYLIKTRGQQVTLSCSPISGHRSVSWYQQTPGQGLQFLFEYFSETQRNKGNFPGRFSGRQFSNSRSEMNVSTLELGDSALYLCASSFSPGTLRSPLHFGNGTRLTVT.

This chain links TRBV19 with TRBJ1-2; 7 positions agree with TRBD1. The V gene's germline CDR1 is LNHDA and CDR2 SQIVND (reference sequence). The trim removed 5 bases at V and 4 bases at J, leaving 10 bases unmatched. The CDR3 is 15 residues long. CDR3 region: CASSGGMDRFYGYTF. In DNA, the CDR3 is TGTGCCAGTAGTGGGGGAATGGACAGGTTCTATGGCTACACCTTC. Using reference TRBV19 and TRBJ1-2 for the parts outside the CDR3, the full variable domain is DGGITQSPKYLFRKEGQNVTLSCEQNLNHDAMYWYRQDPGQGLRLIYYSQIVNDFQKGDIAEGYSVSREKKESFPLTVTSAQKNPTAFYLCASSGGMDRFYGYTFGSGTRLTVV.

This clone showed up just once. The V and J genes are TRBV11-3 and TRBJ1-5, with 8 bases lining up with TRBD1. Germline assignment: CDR1 SGHNT and CDR2 YENEEA. The junction had 8 bases not matched to a gene; V was cut back by 5 bases and J by 2 bases. The CDR3 is 16 residues long. Here the CDR3 DNA reads TGTGCCAGCAGCGTTAGTCCGACAGGGGGCAATCAGCCCCAGCATTTT. Encoded protein: CASSVSPTGGNQPQHF.

This rearrangement joins TRBV4-3 to TRBJ1-2; D may be TRBD1 (6 bases). CDR3 length: 15 amino acids. V lost 1 base and J lost 4, with 13 bases in between. The germline gives CDR1 LGHNA, CDR2 YSLEER. The CDR3 region is CASSQVLGASYGYTF. CDR3 DNA: TGCGCCAGCAGCCAAGTTTTGGGGGCGAGCTATGGCTACACCTTC.

This clone was seen just once. J is TRBJ2-1 and V is TRBV25-1; D might be TRBD1 (6 bases). There are 13 residues in the CDR3. V was shortened by 4 bases and J by 7 bases, with 11 bases between the two germline ends. Per germline, CDR1 MGHDK and CDR2 SYGVNS. CDR3 amino acids: CASSGARGNEQFF. CDR3 coding DNA: TGTGCCAGCAGTGGAGCCAGGGGAAATGAGCAGTTCTTC.

The genes are TRBV5-1 and TRBJ2-5; the D gene is possibly TRBD2 (5 bases). This CDR3 is built from 15 residues. Trimming removed 0 bases at V and 0 bases at J, with 9 bases between. Germline CDR1 SGHRS, CDR2 YFSETQ. The CDR3 DNA sequence: TGCGCCAGCAGCTTGGGGCACGGGAACCAAGAGACCCAGTACTTC. Amino acids: CASSLGHGNQETQYF.

The V gene is TRBV28, the J gene TRBJ2-5; 9 bases are shared with TRBD1. After removal of 5 bases from V and 2 bases from J, the junction contained 6 bases not matched to a gene. The CDR3 is 15 residues long. Germline V lookup: CDR1 MDHEN, CDR2 SYDVKM. DNA for the CDR3: TGTGCCAGCAGTCCCTTGGGACAGGGACAAGAGACCCAGTACTTC. Its protein is CASSPLGQGQETQYF.

The rearrangement joins TRBV9 to TRBJ1-2, with a possible D match to TRBD1 (6 bases). V was pared by 4 bases and J by 7 bases, with 20 bases between. The CDR3 runs 15 residues. Per germline, CDR1 SGDLS and CDR2 YYNGEE. CDR3 sequence reads: CASSPRQDQDGGYTF. CDR3 sequence (DNA): TGTGCCAGCAGCCCTCGACAGGACCAGGACGGTGGCTACACCTTC.

The V call is TRBV28, the J call TRBJ1-6; tentatively, D is TRBD1 (6 bases). The germline V gene has CDR1 MDHEN and CDR2 SYDVKM. V was pared by 8 bases and J by 10 bases, with 18 bases between. The CDR3 runs 14 residues. CDR3 sequence (DNA): TGTGCCAGCTTTGGGGGGGGCGTTGGGTCACCCCTCCACTTT. This codes for CASFGGGVGSPLHF.

The rearrangement links TRBV7-2 to TRBJ2-2; TRBD2 matches 10 bases. Unmatched junction bases numbered 10, after V lost 5 bases and J lost 4 bases. This CDR3 comprises 17 residues. Looked up from germline, CDR1 is SGHTA and CDR2 is FQGNSA. The CDR3 reads CASSPVPGLATTGELFF. The DNA of the CDR3 is TGTGCCAGCAGCCCCGTTCCGGGACTAGCGACCACCGGGGAGCTGTTTTTT.

V is TRBV5-1 and J is TRBJ2-1, with 8 bases lining up with TRBD2. This CDR3 is 19 amino acids long. Germline V gives CDR1 SGHRS, CDR2 YFSETQ. J was trimmed by 2 bases and V by 3 bases; bases with no gene match: 16. CDR3 in amino acids: CASSSLGGGYTITYNEQFF. CDR3 nucleotides: TGCGCCAGCAGCTCACTTGGCGGGGGGTACACCATAACCTACAATGAGCAGTTCTTC.

The chain links TRBV2 to TRBJ1-2; 8 bases line up with TRBD1. J gave up 8 bases and V 4 bases, and 9 bases lay outside the gene matches. Germline CDR1 is SNHLY and CDR2 is FYNNEI. There are 14 residues in the CDR3. The CDR3 sequence: CASSVDRALYGYTF. The CDR3 DNA reads TGTGCCAGCAGTGTGGACAGGGCCTTGTACGGCTACACCTTC.

This chain connects TRBV5-5 to TRBJ2-5; 8 bases align to TRBD2. J lost 5 bases, V lost 0 bases, and 6 bases had no gene match. The germline gives CDR1 SGHKS, CDR2 YYEKEE (reference sequence). The CDR3 length is 15 residues. The CDR3: CASSLVPGGMETQYF. The CDR3 nucleotides read TGTGCCAGCAGCTTGGTGCCGGGGGGGATGGAGACCCAGTACTTC. Based on the CDR3 plus reference TRBV5-5 and TRBJ2-5, the full variable domain is DAGVTQSPTHLIKTRGQQVTLRCSPISGHKSVSWYQQVLGQGPQFIFQYYEKEERGRGNFPDRFSARQFPNYSSELNVNALLLGDSALYLCASSLVPGGMETQYFGPGTRLLVL.

The chain links TRBV6-6 to TRBJ2-3, with 7 bases lining up with TRBD1. J lost 1 base, V lost 2 bases, and 3 bases had no gene match. The CDR3 contains 15 residues. The germline V gene has CDR1 MNHNY and CDR2 SVGAGI (reference sequence). CDR3 amino acids: CASSYRTGGTDTQYF. The CDR3 coding sequence is TGTGCCAGCAGTTACAGGACAGGAGGCACAGATACGCAGTATTTT.

V and J are TRBV5-1 and TRBJ1-1; D is perhaps TRBD1 (5 bases). This CDR3 comprises 14 residues. Germline V gene sequence: CDR1 SGHRS, CDR2 YFSETQ. The ends were cut back, 0 bases at V and 3 bases at J, with 9 bases in the middle. CDR3 nucleotide sequence: TGCGCCAGCAGCTTGGATTTACAGGACACTGAAGCTTTCTTT. Translation: CASSLDLQDTEAFF.

The CDR3 DNA reads as TGTGCCAGCAGCTTGGGGGGACAGAACAATGAGCAGTTCTTC. Translating gives CASSLGGQNNEQFF. The chain links TRBV5-4 to TRBJ2-1; 7 bases are shared with TRBD1. Trimming at V came to 0 bases and at J to 5 bases, leaving 2 bases not matched to a gene. Germline V gene data show CDR1 as SGHNT and CDR2 as YYREEE (reference sequence). The CDR3 covers 14 residues. The whole variable domain, remainder taken from reference TRBV5-4 and TRBJ2-1, is ETGVTQSPTHLIKTRGQQVTLRCSSQSGHNTVSWYQQALGQGPQFIFQYYREEENGRGNFPPRFSGLQFPNYSSELNVNALELDDSALYLCASSLGGQNNEQFFGPGTRLTVL.

The chain links TRBV6-6 to TRBJ1-2, with D maybe TRBD1 (6 bases). In germline, CDR1 is MNHNY, CDR2 SVGAGI (reference sequence). Trimming pared 6 bases from V and 1 base from J, leaving 6 bases between. The CDR3 runs 12 residues. CDR3 loop: CASRDSNYGYTF. The DNA of the CDR3 is TGTGCCAGCAGGGACAGTAACTATGGCTACACCTTC.